The 24 T cell receptor beta chains below come from one sample, sequenced in a study of cytomegalovirus exposure and HLA in healthy donors. The PCR used 60 Vbeta and 13 Jbeta primers. The protocol was immunoSEQ multiplex PCR, while the TCRdb copy is restricted to in-frame clones and leaves out a portion. Of some 120,000 clones listed, roughly four fifths are singletons. The specimen sequenced was PBMCs. The source is a woman in her thirties or forties in good health and CMV-seronegative.

The rearrangement uses TRBV6-4 and TRBJ2-1; weak D call: TRBD1 (6 bases). V lost 2 bases and J 9 bases, leaving 14 bases between the germline ends. Germline CDR1 is MRHNA and CDR2 is SNTAGT. The CDR3 length is 14 residues. The CDR3 bases are TGTGCCAGCAGTGACGGACAGCCTTGGGGTGAGCAGTTCTTC. Translation: CASSDGQPWGEQFF.

This clone appeared once. This sequence joins TRBV10-3 and TRBJ2-5, with 12 bases matching TRBD2. The germline V gene encodes CDR1 ENHRY and CDR2 SYGVKD. The CDR3 is 14 residues long. V lost 5 bases to trimming and J lost 4 bases; unmatched junction nucleotides: 2. As DNA, the CDR3 is TGTGCCATCAGTCCACTAGCGGGAGGAGAGACCCAGTACTTC. This gives the protein CAISPLAGGETQYF.

There are a few counts of this clone. A junction end diverges from the germline sequence, so it may reflect a read error. The chain recombines TRBV4-3 with TRBJ2-6; possible D gene TRBD1, 6 bases. The CDR3 extends over 18 amino acids. CDR1 is LGHNA, CDR2 YSLEER, per germline. The CDR3 protein is CASSQAPPTGSGANGLTF. CDR3 coding DNA: TGCGCCAGCAGCCAAGCACCCCCTACAGGGTCTGGGGCCAACGGCCTGACTTTC.

The chain is built from TRBV6-6 and TRBJ2-5, with D perhaps TRBD2 (5 bases). The germline gives CDR1 MNHNY, CDR2 SVGAGI (reference sequence). Trimming pared 7 bases from V and 3 bases from J, leaving 21 bases between. This CDR3 region has 16 residues. CDR3 coding DNA: TGTGCCAGCACGAGGAATTTAGGCCACGGGGAAGAGACCCAGTACTTC. As protein: CASTRNLGHGEETQYF.

This chain uses TRBV15 with TRBJ2-1; 9 bases map to TRBD2. Germline V lookup: CDR1 LNHNV, CDR2 YYDKDF (reference sequence). The CDR3 extends over 18 amino acids. J lost 2 bases, V lost 0 bases, and 8 bases had no gene match. CDR3 nucleotides: TGTGCCACCAGCAGAGACCCCAACCCTAGCGGGACCTACAATGAGCAGTTCTTC. Its protein product is CATSRDPNPSGTYNEQFF.

The V call is TRBV18, the J call TRBJ1-2; D ambiguous. V gave up 3 bases and J gave up 7 bases, with 12 bases separating them. The CDR3 consists of 13 residues. The V gene's germline CDR1 is KGHSH and CDR2 LQKENI. The CDR3 loop is CASSPELIGGYTF. In DNA, the CDR3 is TGTGCCAGCTCACCTGAACTTATCGGTGGCTACACCTTC. The entire variable domain, with the rest obtained from reference TRBV18 and TRBJ1-2, is as follows: NAGVMQNPRHLVRRRGQEARLRCSPMKGHSHVYWYRQLPEEGLKFMVYLQKENIIDESGMPKERFSAEFPKEGPSILRIQQVVRGDSAAYFCASSPELIGGYTFGSGTRLTVV.

J is TRBJ2-1 and V is TRBV7-3, with a tentative D call TRBD2 (5 bases). CDR1 and CDR2 from the germline V gene are SGHTA and FQGTGA. This CDR3 region has 14 residues. V dropped 2 bases and J dropped 9 bases, with 14 bases sitting between them. Here the CDR3 DNA reads TGTGCCAGCAGCTTAGGCGTAGCGACGGGTGAGCAGTTCTTC. Translated: CASSLGVATGEQFF.

This chain connects TRBV28 to TRBJ2-7, with a tentative D call TRBD2 (7 bases). Looked up from germline, CDR1 is MDHEN and CDR2 is SYDVKM. The CDR3 spans 15 residues. The V gene lost 4 bases and the J gene lost 5 bases, with 18 bases spanning the gap. This CDR3 is CASSSEQGRGDEQYF. The CDR3 coding sequence is TGTGCCAGCAGTTCAGAACAGGGTCGGGGGGACGAGCAGTACTTC. The entire variable domain, with the rest obtained from reference TRBV28 and TRBJ2-7, is as follows: DVKVTQSSRYLVKRTGEKVFLECVQDMDHENMFWYRQDPGLGLRLIYFSYDVKMKEKGDIPEGYSVSREKKERFSLILESASTNQTSMYLCASSSEQGRGDEQYFGPGTRLTVT.

The CDR3: CASSLPADNEQFF. CDR3 DNA sequence: TGTGCCAGCAGCTTGCCAGCGGACAATGAGCAGTTCTTC. The rearrangement links TRBV5-6 to TRBJ2-1; possible D gene TRBD2, 5 bases. Trimming cost V 1 base and J 5 bases, with 7 bases left between them. This CDR3 comprises 13 residues. Germline assignment: CDR1 SGHDT and CDR2 YYEEEE.

V usage is TRBV25-1 and J usage is TRBJ2-1; tentatively, D is TRBD1 (6 bases). This CDR3 has 14 amino acids. Per the germline V gene, CDR1 is MGHDK and CDR2 is SYGVNS. Trimming pared 5 bases from V and 6 bases from J, leaving 14 bases between. In nucleotides, the CDR3 is TGTGCCAGCAGTAGGCAGGGGAATACCAATGAGCAGTTCTTC. Translating gives CASSRQGNTNEQFF.

The CDR3 spells CASVRDREETQYF. CDR3 nucleotide sequence: TGTGCCAGCGTTCGGGACAGGGAAGAGACCCAGTACTTC. The rearrangement uses TRBV2 and TRBJ2-5; 9 bases map to TRBD1. The CDR3 totals 13 residues. Trimming removed 8 bases from V and 3 bases from J; junction bases left unmatched: 4. Germline lookup yields CDR1 SNHLY and CDR2 FYNNEI.

The chain carries TRBV5-1 and TRBJ2-1; 9 nucleotides line up with TRBD2. Germline V gives CDR1 SGHRS, CDR2 YFSETQ. This CDR3 has 16 amino acids. V trimming: 0 bases; J trimming: 3 bases; junction bases outside the gene matches: 4. The CDR3 region is CASSLGASGDYNEQFF. CDR3 DNA: TGCGCCAGCAGCTTGGGAGCTAGCGGGGACTACAATGAGCAGTTCTTC.

The chain carries TRBV28 and TRBJ1-5; D perhaps matches TRBD1 (6 bases). Germline CDR1 is MDHEN and CDR2 is SYDVKM. Trimming stripped 4 bases from V and 5 bases from J, with 12 bases between. The CDR3 covers 14 residues. This CDR3 is CASSWYREDQPQHF. CDR3 in DNA: TGTGCCAGCAGTTGGTACAGGGAAGATCAGCCCCAGCATTTT.

The rearrangement uses TRBV7-9 and TRBJ2-3, with 9 bases matching TRBD2. Germline assignment: CDR1 SEHNR and CDR2 FQNEAQ (reference sequence). The CDR3 is 16 residues long. Losses at the gene ends were 2 bases for V and 11 bases for J; bases not matched to a gene: 14. CDR3 region: CASSLNAGGAVDVQYF. In nucleotides, the CDR3 is TGTGCCAGCAGCTTAAATGCGGGGGGGGCCGTAGATGTGCAGTATTTT.

This clone has a handful of counts. The chain links TRBV7-9 to TRBJ2-7; 9 nucleotides line up with TRBD1. Germline trimming cut 5 bases from V and 6 bases from J; bases unmatched to any gene: 5. This CDR3 comprises 13 residues. Germline loops: CDR1 SEHNR, CDR2 FQNEAQ (reference sequence). CDR3 in DNA: TGTGCCAGCAGCGCCTTGACAGGGGGCGAGCAGTACTTC. It translates to CASSALTGGEQYF.

V usage is TRBV19 and J usage is TRBJ1-1, with D maybe TRBD1 (5 bases). Germline assignment: CDR1 LNHDA and CDR2 SQIVND (reference sequence). This CDR3 comprises 17 residues. V was shortened by 6 bases and J by 0 bases, with 20 bases between the two germline ends. The CDR3 region is CASRHDWEGPLNTEAFF. CDR3 bases: TGTGCCAGTAGGCACGACTGGGAGGGGCCCTTGAACACTGAAGCTTTCTTT.

The J gene is TRBJ2-1, the V gene TRBV11-2, with TRBD2 as a possible D gene (5 bases). The V and J ends lost 6 bases and 2 bases respectively, with 14 bases between them. The CDR3 has 15 residues. Germline lookup yields CDR1 SGHAT and CDR2 FQNNGV. CDR3 sequence reads: CASSPGTSTYNEQFF. CDR3 DNA sequence: TGTGCCAGCAGTCCCGGAACTAGTACCTACAATGAGCAGTTCTTC.

The chain links TRBV29-1 to TRBJ2-7; 12 nucleotides match TRBD2. CDR3 length: 16 amino acids. Germline values: CDR1 SQVTM, CDR2 ANQGSEA. V lost 1 base and J lost 0; bases outside the gene matches: 4. CDR3 sequence: CSVEGLAGVSSYEQYF. The CDR3 DNA reads TGCAGCGTTGAAGGACTAGCGGGAGTCTCCTCCTACGAGCAGTACTTC.

V and J are TRBV28 and TRBJ1-5; weak D call: TRBD1 (5 bases). Between the trimmed V and J ends, which lost 3 bases and 2 bases, there was a span of 11 bases. This CDR3 has 15 residues. Germline-derived CDR1 and CDR2 are MDHEN and SYDVKM. The CDR3 here is CASSFLGGGNQPQHF. As DNA, the CDR3 is TGTGCCAGCAGTTTTTTGGGGGGTGGCAATCAGCCCCAGCATTTT. Based on the CDR3 plus reference TRBV28 and TRBJ1-5, the full variable domain is DVKVTQSSRYLVKRTGEKVFLECVQDMDHENMFWYRQDPGLGLRLIYFSYDVKMKEKGDIPEGYSVSREKKERFSLILESASTNQTSMYLCASSFLGGGNQPQHFGDGTRLSIL.

The rearrangement links TRBV7-2 to TRBJ2-1, with 8 bases lining up with TRBD1. The germline V gene encodes CDR1 SGHTA and CDR2 FQGNSA. The CDR3 sequence is 14 residues long. V lost 3 bases and J lost 6; bases outside the gene matches: 4. CDR3 amino acids: CASSFTGTGNEQFF. The CDR3 coding sequence is TGTGCCAGCAGCTTCACCGGGACAGGCAATGAGCAGTTCTTC.

The rearrangement joins TRBV5-4 to TRBJ2-1; the match to TRBD2 covers 9 bases. Trimming took 0 bases from V and 4 from J; bases not matched to a gene: 2. The CDR3 has 15 residues. Per germline, CDR1 SGHNT and CDR2 YYREEE (reference sequence). The CDR3, as DNA: TGTGCCAGCAGCTTGGGTAGCGGGAGTTACAATGAGCAGTTCTTC. It specifies CASSLGSGSYNEQFF.

The V gene is TRBV10-3, the J gene TRBJ2-5, with TRBD2 matching 9 bases. The CDR3 extends over 14 amino acids. Germline V gene lookup returns CDR1 ENHRY and CDR2 SYGVKD. V shed 6 bases and J 0 bases; nucleotides not matched to a gene: 2. The CDR3 nucleotides read TGTGCCATCAGGGCTAGCGGGGACCAAGAGACCCAGTACTTC. Amino acids: CAIRASGDQETQYF.

CDR3 sequence (DNA): TGTGCCAGCAGTTTAGAGGGAACAAGCTCTGGAAACACCATATATTTT. Amino acid sequence: CASSLEGTSSGNTIYF. The chain recombines TRBV28 with TRBJ1-3; no definite D call. The CDR3 loop spans 16 amino acids. In germline, CDR1 is MDHEN, CDR2 SYDVKM. V was trimmed by 2 bases and J by 0 bases, leaving 11 bases between them.

V and J are TRBV5-6 and TRBJ2-1; 13 bases line up with TRBD2. Germline V gives CDR1 SGHDT, CDR2 YYEEEE. V lost 4 bases and J lost 4; bases outside the gene matches: 8. The CDR3 contains 17 residues. This CDR3 reads CASSEGTSGKRYNEQFF. The CDR3 DNA follows: TGTGCCAGCAGCGAAGGGACTAGCGGGAAGAGGTACAATGAGCAGTTCTTC.